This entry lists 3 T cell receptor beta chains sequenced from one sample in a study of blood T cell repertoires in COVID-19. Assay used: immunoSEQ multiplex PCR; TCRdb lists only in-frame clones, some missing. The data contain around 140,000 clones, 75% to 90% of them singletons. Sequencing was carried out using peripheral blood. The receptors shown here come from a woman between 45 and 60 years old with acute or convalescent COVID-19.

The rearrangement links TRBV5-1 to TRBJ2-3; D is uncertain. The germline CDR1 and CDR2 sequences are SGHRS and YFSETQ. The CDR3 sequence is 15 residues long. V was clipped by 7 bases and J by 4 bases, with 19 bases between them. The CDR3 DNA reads TGCGCCAGCGTCCCGTCGGTTTCCAAAGCAGATACGCAGTATTTT. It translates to CASVPSVSKADTQYF.

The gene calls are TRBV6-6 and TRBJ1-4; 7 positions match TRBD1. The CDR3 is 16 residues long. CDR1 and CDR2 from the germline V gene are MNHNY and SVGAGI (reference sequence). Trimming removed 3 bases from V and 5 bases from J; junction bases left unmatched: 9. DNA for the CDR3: TGTGCCAGCAGTTATTATCTGGCAGGGGGAAATGAAAAACTGTTTTTT. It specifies CASSYYLAGGNEKLFF.

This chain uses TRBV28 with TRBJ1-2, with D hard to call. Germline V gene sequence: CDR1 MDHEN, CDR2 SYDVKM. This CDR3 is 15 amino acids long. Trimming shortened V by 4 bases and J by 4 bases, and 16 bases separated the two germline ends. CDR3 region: CASSYARTGSYGYTF. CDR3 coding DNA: TGTGCCAGCAGTTACGCAAGGACCGGGAGCTATGGCTACACCTTC.